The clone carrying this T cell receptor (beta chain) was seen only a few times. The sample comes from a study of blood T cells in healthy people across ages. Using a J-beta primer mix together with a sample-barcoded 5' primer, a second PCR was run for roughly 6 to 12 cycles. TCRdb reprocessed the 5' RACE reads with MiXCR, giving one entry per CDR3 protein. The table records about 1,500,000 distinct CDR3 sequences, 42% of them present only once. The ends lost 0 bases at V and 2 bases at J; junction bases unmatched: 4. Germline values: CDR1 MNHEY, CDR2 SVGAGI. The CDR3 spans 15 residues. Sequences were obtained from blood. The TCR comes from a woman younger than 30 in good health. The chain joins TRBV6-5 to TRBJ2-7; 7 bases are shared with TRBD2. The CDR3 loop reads CASSYSPGRAYEQYF. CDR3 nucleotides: TGTGCCAGCAGTTACTCGCCGGGGAGGGCCTACGAGCAGTACTTC.